This entry lists 32 T cell receptor beta chains sequenced from one sample in a study of T cell responses to AZD1222 COVID-19 vaccine. Libraries were prepared by immunoSEQ multiplex PCR; TCRdb keeps only in-frame clonotypes and omits some of them. The data contain around 150,000 clones, roughly 93% of them singletons. Sequencing was performed on peripheral blood, taken 28 days after the second AZD1222 dose. The receptors derive from an adult who received the AZD1222 COVID-19 vaccine.

This clone was observed once. V and J are TRBV5-6 and TRBJ1-5, with 9 bases fitting TRBD1. CDR1 and CDR2 from the germline V gene are SGHDT and YYEEEE. The CDR3 sequence is 14 residues long. The junction had 4 bases not matched to a gene; V was cut back by 3 bases and J by 6 bases. The CDR3, as DNA: TGTGCCAGCAGCTGGGGACAGGGAAGTCAGCCCCAGCATTTT. Translating it yields CASSWGQGSQPQHF.

The rearrangement uses TRBV12-3 or TRBV12-4 and TRBJ2-3; D is ambiguous. Trimming removed 0 bases from V and 2 bases from J, with 3 bases in between. The CDR3 spans 13 residues. The CDR3 region has the DNA TGTGCCAGCAGTTTAGCGCTCACAGATACGCAGTATTTT. Encoded protein: CASSLALTDTQYF.

With regard to this clone: Other nucleotide sequences from this sample produce the same CDR3. The rearrangement uses TRBV5-1 and TRBJ2-7; D unclear. The CDR3 sequence is 12 residues long. With 0 bases removed from V and 3 bases from J, the gap between germline ends came to 4 bases. The germline V gene encodes CDR1 SGHRS and CDR2 YFSETQ. CDR3 residues: CASSLDFYEQYF. In DNA, the CDR3 is TGCGCCAGCAGCTTGGATTTCTACGAGCAGTACTTC.

This chain connects TRBV6-5 to TRBJ2-7; 9 nucleotides match TRBD1. The CDR3 spans 14 residues. V lost 5 bases to trimming and J lost 2 bases; unmatched junction nucleotides: 4. From germline, CDR1 is MNHEY and CDR2 SVGAGI. The CDR3 sequence is CASSIQGATYEQYF. The CDR3 DNA sequence: TGTGCCAGCAGTATACAGGGGGCAACCTACGAGCAGTACTTC.

The chain recombines TRBV5-8 with TRBJ2-7; a possible D gene is TRBD1 (5 bases). With 4 bases removed from V and 1 base from J, the gap between germline ends came to 18 bases. CDR3 size: 16 residues. Per germline, CDR1 SGHTS and CDR2 YDEGEE. The CDR3: CASSLGPTTASYEQYF. The CDR3 nucleotides read TGTGCCAGCAGCCTCGGCCCCACGACAGCTTCCTACGAGCAGTACTTC.

The chain employs TRBV19 and TRBJ2-2; D uncertain. Germline loops: CDR1 LNHDA, CDR2 SQIVND (reference sequence). The V gene lost 0 bases and the J gene lost 6 bases, with 8 bases spanning the gap. The CDR3 loop spans 14 amino acids. The CDR3 DNA follows: TGTGCCAGTAGTATAGATCGAAGGGCCGGGGAGCTGTTTTTT. Translated: CASSIDRRAGELFF. The variable domain in full, with the rest retrieved from reference TRBV19 and TRBJ2-2, is DGGITQSPKYLFRKEGQNVTLSCEQNLNHDAMYWYRQDPGQGLRLIYYSQIVNDFQKGDIAEGYSVSREKKESFPLTVTSAQKNPTAFYLCASSIDRRAGELFFGEGSRLTVL.

The chain is built from TRBV11-3 and TRBJ2-6, with no clear D. This CDR3 contains 15 residues. Germline values: CDR1 SGHNT, CDR2 YENEEA. The V end lost 2 bases, the J end lost 0 bases, and 5 bases lay between the germline ends. This chain's CDR3 is CASSLRGSGANVLTF. Here the CDR3 DNA reads TGTGCCAGCAGCTTAAGAGGCTCTGGGGCCAACGTCCTGACTTTC.

This chain links TRBV7-2 with TRBJ2-7; 7 nucleotides line up with TRBD1. The germline gives CDR1 SGHTA, CDR2 FQGNSA. V lost 6 bases to trimming and J lost 2 bases; unmatched junction nucleotides: 7. The CDR3 covers 14 residues. The CDR3 spells CASSYNGQAYEQYF. The CDR3 nucleotides are TGTGCCAGCAGTTATAACGGACAGGCCTACGAGCAGTACTTC.

This chain uses TRBV2 with TRBJ2-5; D tentatively fits TRBD1 or TRBD2 (6 bases each). This CDR3 region has 12 residues. Germline assignment: CDR1 SNHLY and CDR2 FYNNEI. Trimming cost V 11 bases and J 5 bases, with 15 bases left between them. This chain's CDR3 is CAGGRTSETQYF. CDR3 coding DNA: TGTGCCGGGGGGCGTACATCCGAGACCCAGTACTTC.

The V gene is TRBV4-1, the J gene TRBJ1-1, with TRBD1 as a possible D gene (5 bases). This CDR3 has 16 residues. The germline gives CDR1 MGHRA, CDR2 YSYEKL. V was trimmed by 0 bases and J by 0 bases, leaving 11 bases between them. The CDR3 is CASSQDRGALNTEAFF. Written as DNA, the CDR3 is TGCGCCAGCAGCCAAGATAGGGGCGCCTTGAACACTGAAGCTTTCTTT.

V and J are TRBV27 and TRBJ2-3; no clear D. Trimming pared 2 bases from V and 1 base from J, leaving 7 bases between. The CDR3 length is 14 residues. Looked up from germline, CDR1 is MNHEY and CDR2 is SMNVEV (reference sequence). CDR3 nucleotides: TGTGCCAGCAGTTTAAGGTGGGGCACAGATACGCAGTATTTT. Protein: CASSLRWGTDTQYF.

The chain combines TRBV19 with TRBJ2-7, with D perhaps being TRBD1 or TRBD2 (6 bases each). The CDR3 runs to 14 residues. Per the germline V gene, CDR1 is LNHDA and CDR2 is SQIVND (reference sequence). Trimming shortened V by 4 bases and J by 5 bases, and 15 bases separated the two germline ends. CDR3 nucleotides: TGTGCCAGTAGTACCGGGGGCGACATCCACGAGCAGTACTTC. As protein: CASSTGGDIHEQYF. The full variable domain, rest sourced from reference TRBV19 and TRBJ2-7, is DGGITQSPKYLFRKEGQNVTLSCEQNLNHDAMYWYRQDPGQGLRLIYYSQIVNDFQKGDIAEGYSVSREKKESFPLTVTSAQKNPTAFYLCASSTGGDIHEQYFGPGTRLTVT.

This sequence joins TRBV18 and TRBJ1-5; D unresolved. V shed 6 bases and J shed 6 bases, with 9 bases lying between them. Germline CDR1 reads KGHSH; CDR2 reads LQKENI. The CDR3 has 12 residues. The CDR3: CASSRPGQPQHF. CDR3 DNA: TGTGCCAGCTCTCGTCCCGGTCAGCCCCAGCATTTT.

This chain connects TRBV2 to TRBJ2-3, with TRBD2 as a possible D gene (6 bases). This CDR3 has 15 amino acids. Trimming pared 8 bases from V and 0 bases from J, leaving 15 bases between. Germline V gene data show CDR1 as SNHLY and CDR2 as FYNNEI. CDR3 residues: CASHSGAPSTDTQYF. The CDR3 DNA reads as TGTGCCAGCCATAGCGGTGCTCCTAGCACAGATACGCAGTATTTT.

The V call is TRBV3-1 (or the pseudogene TRBV3-2), the J call TRBJ2-5; either TRBD1 or TRBD2 may fit D (5 bases each). In germline, CDR1 is LGHDT, CDR2 YNNKEL (reference sequence). The CDR3 runs to 13 residues. With 5 bases removed from V and 5 bases from J, the gap between germline ends came to 12 bases. In DNA form, the CDR3 reads TGTGCCAGCAGCAAGGGACCGAGGGAGACCCAGTACTTC. Its protein is CASSKGPRETQYF.

As regards this clone: The same CDR3 also results from other DNA sequences found in this sample. The CDR3 bases are TGTGCCAGCAGTTACTCCCGGGACGGCTACGAGCAGTACTTC. This codes for CASSYSRDGYEQYF. The V gene is TRBV6-5, the J gene TRBJ2-7; D might be TRBD1 or TRBD2, each matching 5 bases. The CDR3 runs 14 residues. Germline lookup yields CDR1 MNHEY and CDR2 SVGAGI. V lost 0 bases and J 3 bases, leaving 9 bases between the germline ends.

The chain combines TRBV5-1 with TRBJ1-6; the match to TRBD1 covers 7 bases. CDR1 and CDR2 (germline): SGHRS, YFSETQ. The trim removed 1 base at V and 8 bases at J, leaving 9 bases unmatched. The CDR3 runs to 16 residues. The CDR3 spells CASSLTTGQDYSPLHF. In DNA form, the CDR3 reads TGCGCCAGCAGCTTGACGACAGGACAGGACTATTCACCCCTCCACTTT.

The genes are TRBV6-2 or TRBV6-3 and TRBJ1-1, with unresolved D. Per the germline V gene, CDR1 is MNHEY and CDR2 is SVGEGT. V lost 4 bases and J 5 bases, leaving 11 bases between the germline ends. The CDR3 covers 13 residues. CDR3 residues: CASSWLTETEAFF. As DNA, the CDR3 is TGTGCCAGCAGTTGGCTTACAGAGACTGAAGCTTTCTTT.

The rearrangement links TRBV12-5 to TRBJ1-2, with no clear D. Per the germline V gene, CDR1 is LGHNT and CDR2 is FRNRAP. The CDR3 is 13 residues long. The V end lost 2 bases, the J end lost 3 bases, and 7 bases lay between the germline ends. For the CDR3, the DNA is TGTGCTAGTGGTTTGCGGGAGGACTATGGCTACACCTTC. Its translation: CASGLREDYGYTF.

This clone has only a few counts. V gene TRBV2 combines with J gene TRBJ2-3; D call uncertain. Germline values: CDR1 SNHLY, CDR2 FYNNEI. The CDR3 runs to 16 residues. V dropped 0 bases and J dropped 0 bases, with 10 bases sitting between them. The CDR3 DNA is TGTGCCAGCAGTGAAGCGCCTTCGACTAGCACAGATACGCAGTATTTT. Translation gives CASSEAPSTSTDTQYF.

The chain joins TRBV3-1 (or the pseudogene TRBV3-2) to TRBJ1-2; D not certain. V lost 1 base to trimming and J lost 7 bases, with 25 bases between them. There are 18 residues in the CDR3. Germline CDR1 is LGHDT and CDR2 is YNNKEL (reference sequence). The DNA of the CDR3 is TGTGCCAGCAGCCAAGCAATGAGCCTTTTCGGTAGGGCTAGTGGCTACACCTTC. Translation: CASSQAMSLFGRASGYTF.

The chain uses TRBV7-2 and TRBJ2-1, with D uncertain. CDR1 is SGHTA and CDR2 is FQGNSA in the germline V gene. CDR3 length equals 15 residues. The germline V and J ends were trimmed by 5 bases and 0 bases, with 11 bases remaining between them. CDR3 in DNA: TGTGCCAGCAGCGCAGACTGGAGCTCCTACAATGAGCAGTTCTTC. Translation gives CASSADWSSYNEQFF.

This chain uses TRBV11-2 with TRBJ2-7; 8 bases align to TRBD1. Trimming took 1 base from V and 2 from J; bases not matched to a gene: 4. Germline V gene data show CDR1 as SGHAT and CDR2 as FQNNGV. The length of the CDR3 is 15 residues. The CDR3 region is CASSLGSGGTYEQYF. DNA for the CDR3: TGTGCCAGCAGCTTAGGATCAGGGGGCACCTACGAGCAGTACTTC. The whole variable domain, filled in from reference TRBV11-2 and TRBJ2-7, reads EAGVAQSPRYKIIEKRQSVAFWCNPISGHATLYWYQQILGQGPKLLIQFQNNGVVDDSQLPKDRFSAERLKGVDSTLKIQPAKLEDSAVYLCASSLGSGGTYEQYFGPGTRLTVT.

This clone was detected a few times. The gene calls are TRBV27 and TRBJ1-2; weak D call: TRBD1 (6 bases). The V end was cut by 5 bases, the J end by 5 bases, with 15 bases between. The CDR3 is 14 residues long. Germline assignment: CDR1 MNHEY and CDR2 SMNVEV (reference sequence). The CDR3 region has the DNA TGTGCCAGCAGTCCCCAGGACAGAGTTTATGGCTACACCTTC. This encodes CASSPQDRVYGYTF.

This chain connects TRBV30 to TRBJ2-3; D unresolved. The CDR3 has 11 amino acids. V lost 2 bases and J 4 bases, leaving 4 bases between the germline ends. CDR1 is GTSNPN, CDR2 SVGIG, per germline (reference sequence). The CDR3 is CAWSLADTQYF. The CDR3, as DNA: TGTGCCTGGAGTTTGGCAGATACGCAGTATTTT.

The chain is built from TRBV2 and TRBJ2-5, with 8 bases that match TRBD2. This CDR3 spans 14 amino acids. Germline values: CDR1 SNHLY, CDR2 FYNNEI. The ends lost 6 bases at V and 9 bases at J; junction bases unmatched: 12. The DNA of the CDR3 is TGTGCCAGCAGGCCGACTAGCGCCTCCTCGCCCCAGTACTTC. Protein: CASRPTSASSPQYF.

This chain uses TRBV9 with TRBJ2-1, with 8 bases identical to TRBD2. This CDR3 has 14 residues. Germline assignment: CDR1 SGDLS and CDR2 YYNGEE. With 4 bases clipped from V and 6 bases from J, the junction kept 6 bases outside the gene matches. CDR3 nucleotides: TGTGCCAGCAGCCCTTCCGGGGGGGCCAATGAGCAGTTCTTC. Encoded protein: CASSPSGGANEQFF.

This rearrangement joins TRBV18 to TRBJ2-3; TRBD1 matches at 8 bases. V lost 2 bases to trimming and J lost 3 bases; unmatched junction nucleotides: 16. The CDR3 length is 19 residues. CDR1 and CDR2 (germline): KGHSH, LQKENI. The CDR3 region is CASSPFPRKVQGDTDTQYF. CDR3 coding DNA: TGTGCCAGCTCACCATTTCCACGGAAGGTACAGGGGGATACAGATACGCAGTATTTT.

This clone was seen once. The chain's CDR3 is CASSRNGLVAYEQYF. The CDR3 DNA sequence: TGCGCCAGCAGCCGAAACGGACTAGTTGCTTACGAGCAGTACTTC. This chain joins TRBV5-1 and TRBJ2-7, with 7 bases aligning to TRBD2. The CDR3 contains 15 residues. The V gene end was trimmed by 4 bases and the J gene end by 4 bases; junction bases not matched to a gene: 11. Germline V gives CDR1 SGHRS, CDR2 YFSETQ.

The chain links TRBV21-1 to TRBJ1-3; TRBD1 is the table's D call and was not checked against the DNA. TRBV21-1 is shown as a pseudogene. There are 17 residues in the CDR3. CDR3 residues: CASKPASFQDRVHTIYF. DNA for the CDR3: TGTGCCAGCAAACCCGCCTCCTTTCAGGACAGGGTCCACACCATATATTTT.

J is TRBJ1-5 and V is TRBV6-1; a weak D match, TRBD1 (5 bases). The CDR3 extends over 17 amino acids. V dropped 0 bases and J dropped 3 bases, with 15 bases sitting between them. From germline, CDR1 is MNHNS and CDR2 SASEGT. The CDR3 DNA sequence: TGTGCCAGCAGTGAAGCCAAAGGGGCAGGGCCCAATCAGCCCCAGCATTTT. Translation gives CASSEAKGAGPNQPQHF.

This rearrangement joins TRBV5-1 to TRBJ1-6, with unresolved D. The germline V and J ends were trimmed by 3 bases and 2 bases, with 6 bases remaining between them. Germline CDR1 SGHRS, CDR2 YFSETQ. The CDR3 loop spans 14 amino acids. Here the CDR3 reads CASSSGTYNSPLHF. The CDR3 nucleotides are TGCGCCAGCAGCTCTGGCACCTATAATTCACCCCTCCACTTT.